A single sample gave rise to the 9 T cell receptor beta chains below, sequenced in a study of T cell clonality in common variable immunodeficiency. Assay used: immunoSEQ multiplex PCR; TCRdb lists only in-frame clones, some missing. The repertoire yields 40,000 to 65,000 clones, none seen only once; the top ten contain about 1.8%. The sequencing sample was made of peripheral blood mononuclear cells. These receptors originate from a person aged 18 to 75 in good health.

This clone was detected only a few times. The CDR3 is cut off 3 residues early in the read; its end comes from the germline J gene. This rearrangement joins TRBV7-9 to TRBJ2-2; unclear D gene. This CDR3 has 14 residues. Germline V gene sequence: CDR1 SEHNR, CDR2 FQNEAQ (reference sequence). Trimming stripped 7 bases from V and 3 bases from J, with 12 bases between. The CDR3 DNA, read in part, is TGTGCCAGCAACACCGGTCGGGACACCGGGGAG. This gives the protein CASNTGRDTGE. The full CDR3 is CASNTGRDTGELFF.

This clone appeared many times. The CDR3 extends 3 residues past the end of the read, so its final part is completed from the germline J gene. The chain employs TRBV5-1 and TRBJ2-7, with 9 bases matching TRBD1. This CDR3 has 14 amino acids. Germline loops: CDR1 SGHRS, CDR2 YFSETQ. V shed 5 bases, J shed 4 bases, and the junction held 7 bases outside the gene matches. This CDR3 is CASRLGTGFYEQYF. Incomplete CDR3 DNA: TGCGCCAGCAGACTAGGGACAGGGTTTTACGAG.

There are many counts of this clone. The read falls 3 residues short of the CDR3 end, and the missing part is taken from the germline J gene. The chain combines TRBV19 with TRBJ2-7; 10 nucleotides align to TRBD2. Looked up from germline, CDR1 is LNHDA and CDR2 is SQIVND (reference sequence). With V trimmed by 2 bases and J by 2 bases, 3 bases remained unmatched. The CDR3 sequence is 15 residues long. The CDR3 loop reads CASSILAGATYEQYF. The sequenced CDR3 bases are TGTGCCAGTAGTATACTAGCGGGAGCGACCTACGAG.

This clone was seen ten or more times. The CDR3 is cut off 3 residues early in the read; its end comes from the germline J gene. The genes are TRBV19 and TRBJ2-1, with 9 bases identical to TRBD1. The CDR3 loop spans 17 amino acids. Germline CDR1 reads LNHDA; CDR2 reads SQIVND (reference sequence). The V gene end was trimmed by 6 bases and the J gene end by 2 bases; junction bases not matched to a gene: 11. The CDR3: CASSVGQGRLAYNEQFF. The part of the CDR3 DNA that was read is TGTGCCAGTAGCGTAGGACAGGGGCGATTAGCCTACAATGAG.

In its sample, this clone was seen many times. The read ends 3 residues early relative to the CDR3; the germline J gene fills the gap. V gene TRBV5-1 combines with J gene TRBJ1-2; no reliable D call. In germline, CDR1 is SGHRS, CDR2 YFSETQ. This CDR3 is 13 amino acids long. Deletions cut 0 bases from V and 4 bases from J, with 7 bases between. CDR3 bases read: TGCGCCAGCAGCTTGGAGGCGGCCTATGGC. Residues: CASSLEAAYG. Given in full, the CDR3 is CASSLEAAYGYTF.

This clone has ten or more counts. The CDR3 goes on 3 residues after the read ends, and that part is filled in from the germline J gene. The chain joins TRBV20-1 to TRBJ1-5, with D unresolved. The CDR3 contains 13 residues. CDR1 and CDR2 from the germline V gene are DFQATT and SNEGSKA (reference sequence). V was shortened by 2 bases and J by 3 bases, with 8 bases between the two germline ends. The CDR3 sequence: CSARSQPNQPQHF. CDR3 DNA, as far as it was read: TGCAGTGCTAGATCACAGCCCAATCAGCCC.

This clone has ten or more counts. The CDR3 extends 3 residues past the end of the read, so its final part is completed from the germline J gene. The V and J genes are TRBV5-8 and TRBJ2-7; D may be TRBD1 (6 bases). Germline values: CDR1 SGHTS, CDR2 YDEGEE. The CDR3 contains 13 residues. Trimming removed 0 bases at V and 6 bases at J, with 10 bases between. CDR3 DNA, as far as it was read: TGTGCCAGCAGCTTGGGACAGGCCCTCGAG. Protein product: CASSLGQALE. The full CDR3 reads CASSLGQALEQYF.

This clone occurred many times. The CDR3 end is not reached by the read, which stops 3 residues before it; the germline J gene fills it in. This sequence joins TRBV20-1 and TRBJ1-6, with TRBD1 as a possible D gene (5 bases). Germline CDR1 DFQATT, CDR2 SNEGSKA (reference sequence). This CDR3 has 13 amino acids. V shed 3 bases and J shed 8 bases, with 11 bases lying between them. This CDR3 reads CSASRARDSPLHF. Incomplete CDR3 DNA: TGCAGTGCTAGCAGGGCTAGAGATTCACCC.

There are many counts of this clone. Coverage ceases 3 residues before the CDR3 finishes, and the germline J gene fills in the end. The chain employs TRBV7-8 and TRBJ2-1; 8 bases fit TRBD1. The germline gives CDR1 SGHVS, CDR2 FQNEAQ. V shed 2 bases, J shed 3 bases, and the junction held 6 bases outside the gene matches. The CDR3 is made up of 16 amino acids. CDR3 bases read: TGTGCCAGCAGCTTAATGGGACAGGCCCTCTACAATGAG. Translated: CASSLMGQALYNE. The CDR3 as a whole reads CASSLMGQALYNEQFF.